This T cell receptor (beta chain) was profiled in a study of Ad26.COV2.S vaccination and SARS-CoV-2 variants. Sequencing used immunoSEQ multiplex PCR; TCRdb keeps in-frame clones, though not all of them. Of over 400,000 clones in the sample, 90% were seen once. Treatment of the sample: around 19 received Ad26.COV2.S at low or high dose, single or two shots; roughly 5 received placebo; per-sample allocation not given. All samples were drawn on day 63, counting from the first vaccine or placebo injection. CDR1 is MGHDK and CDR2 is SYGVNS in the germline V gene. V lost 4 bases, J lost 1 base, and 5 bases stayed unmatched. CDR3 length equals 16 residues.

The sample here was peripheral blood, taken in a trial of Ad26.COV2.S vaccine versus placebo. This TCR came from a person between 18 and 60 years old who received the Ad26.COV2.S COVID-19 vaccine or a placebo. The V gene is TRBV25-1, the J gene TRBJ2-2, with 8 bases aligning to TRBD2. CDR3 in DNA: TGTGCCAGCAGTGGACCCGGGACTAGGAACACCGGGGAGCTGTTTTTT. Its protein is CASSGPGTRNTGELFF.